This T cell receptor (beta chain) was sequenced for a study of human versus mouse CDR3 diversity and MHC coevolution. Unmatched junction bases numbered 5, after V lost 7 bases and J lost 2 bases. Germline V CDR1 and CDR2: MNHEY, SVGAGI. The CDR3 has 15 amino acids. The data were produced by immunoSEQ multiplex PCR, yet TCRdb's version contains in-frame clones alone and is incomplete. The table includes 60,000 to 95,000 clones, around 90% detected once. The rearrangement joins TRBV6-5 to TRBJ2-1; 10 nucleotides agree with TRBD2. The sample was naive CD4+ T cells from blood. Indicated subset: CD45RO-negative CD62L-positive naive CD4 T cells. This receptor was taken from a person aged 30-70 years in good health. Here the CDR3 DNA reads TGTGCCAGCATGCGGGGACTAGCGACCTACAATGAGCAGTTCTTC. It yields the protein CASMRGLATYNEQFF.